These 10 T cell receptor beta chains originate from one sample sequenced in a study of T cell repertoires in cytomegalovirus infection. TCRdb ran MiXCR on the reads and lists one entry per CDR3 protein. The sample yields fewer than 350,000 distinct CDR3 sequences, more than 9% seen once. The material sequenced was PBMCs. These receptors were taken from a human donor in good health (CMV status not recorded). Some clones in this sample may be carry-over from other donors' samples.

This clonotype was seen at least ten times. The rearrangement links TRBV6-1 to TRBJ1-5; D may be TRBD1 (5 bases). The CDR3 covers 14 residues. V was pared by 3 bases and J by 5 bases, with 11 bases between. Germline V CDR1 and CDR2: MNHNS, SASEGT. CDR3 coding DNA: TGTGCCAGCAGTGAGGGGGGTACGGATCAGCCCCAGCATTTT. It yields the protein CASSEGGTDQPQHF.

This clonotype appeared many times. The chain links TRBV28 to TRBJ1-2; D is possibly TRBD1 (6 bases). CDR3 size: 16 residues. V was clipped by 4 bases and J by 4 bases, with 19 bases between them. The germline CDR1 and CDR2 sequences are MDHEN and SYDVKM. The chain's CDR3 is CASSSGGRPRAYGYTF. CDR3 in DNA: TGTGCCAGCAGTTCGGGGGGCAGGCCAAGGGCCTATGGCTACACCTTC.

This clonotype was observed at least ten times. The chain joins TRBV7-2 to TRBJ2-3; D remains ambiguous. This CDR3 is built from 13 residues. CDR1 is SGHTA, CDR2 FQGNSA, per germline. Trimming cost V 5 bases and J 6 bases, with 12 bases left between them. The CDR3: CASSLEVGDTQYF. CDR3 nucleotides: TGTGCCAGCAGCCTAGAGGTGGGGGATACGCAGTATTTT.

There are many counts of this clonotype. This chain uses TRBV20-1 with TRBJ2-2; the D gene could be TRBD1 or TRBD2 (5 bases each). The CDR3 totals 14 residues. V lost 0 bases to trimming and J lost 3 bases, with 8 bases between them. Germline values: CDR1 DFQATT, CDR2 SNEGSKA (reference sequence). CDR3 sequence reads: CSAREGRDTGELFF. CDR3 in DNA: TGCAGTGCTAGAGAGGGACGAGACACCGGGGAGCTGTTTTTT.

This clonotype was counted at least ten times. The rearrangement links TRBV7-2 to TRBJ1-2; weak D call: TRBD1 (6 bases). V was cut by 6 bases and J by 8 bases, with 16 bases left in between. Germline assignment: CDR1 SGHTA and CDR2 FQGNSA. The CDR3 totals 13 residues. CDR3 sequence reads: CASRTRWTEGYTF. CDR3 bases: TGTGCCAGCAGGACTAGATGGACAGAGGGCTACACCTTC.

Note on this clonotype: A much bigger clone sits one base away, suggesting this may be a read error. J is TRBJ1-4 and V is TRBV11-1; tentative D call: TRBD1 (6 bases). Germline lookup yields CDR1 SGHAT and CDR2 FQDESV (reference sequence). This CDR3 spans 14 amino acids. In DNA, the CDR3 is TGTGACAGCAGCCTGGACAGCGCTAATGAAAAACTGTTTTTT. It is translated as CDSSLDSANEKLFF.

This clonotype was observed many times. The rearrangement links TRBV27 to TRBJ1-4, with D perhaps matching TRBD1 (6 bases). The CDR3 contains 16 residues. CDR1 MNHEY and CDR2 SMNVEV come from the germline V gene (reference sequence). V gave up 6 bases and J gave up 7 bases, with 21 bases separating them. The CDR3 loop reads CASSYAGGGLGEKLFF. Here the CDR3 DNA reads TGTGCCAGCAGCTACGCCGGGGGGGGGCTCGGTGAAAAACTGTTTTTT.

This clonotype was seen ten or more times. The chain links TRBV7-2 to TRBJ2-7; weak D call: TRBD1 (6 bases). The CDR3 runs to 17 residues. Germline-derived CDR1 and CDR2 are SGHTA and FQGNSA. Between the trimmed V and J ends, which lost 1 base and 4 bases, there was a span of 20 bases. The CDR3 region is CASSLGRQGRQAYEQYF. The DNA of the CDR3 is TGTGCCAGCAGCTTAGGTCGGCAGGGGCGCCAGGCTTACGAGCAGTACTTC.

There are many counts of this clonotype. The chain is built from TRBV7-2 and TRBJ2-7, with D tentatively TRBD2 (6 bases). The CDR3 runs 14 residues. Germline CDR1 and CDR2: SGHTA and FQGNSA. Trimming removed 3 bases at V and 5 bases at J, with 14 bases between. CDR3 in amino acids: CASSFVGEEDEQYF. CDR3 nucleotides: TGTGCCAGCAGCTTCGTCGGGGAGGAAGACGAGCAGTACTTC.

The rearrangement links TRBV6-5 to TRBJ2-4; D unclear. V gave up 0 bases and J gave up 0 bases, with 3 bases separating them. CDR1 and CDR2 (germline): MNHEY, SVGAGI. This CDR3 region has 14 residues. The CDR3 is CASSYSTAKNIQYF. The CDR3, as DNA: TGTGCCAGCAGTTACTCGACAGCCAAAAACATTCAGTACTTC.